This T cell receptor (beta chain) came from a study of blood T cell repertoires in COVID-19. Overall study context: PBMCs, B-cell-depleted T cells, or T cells provided the cDNA or gDNA that made up the material.

V was pared by 3 bases and J by 4 bases, with 16 bases between. The CDR3 is 16 amino acids. The germline gives CDR1 SGDLS, CDR2 YYNGEE. Clones were sequenced by immunoSEQ multiplex PCR, and TCRdb holds only the in-frame ones, with some missing. The sample includes around 200,000 clones, 80% of them seen just once. The origin of this receptor is a middle-aged woman with acute COVID-19. The gene calls are TRBV9 and TRBJ2-2, with D maybe TRBD1 (6 bases). Sequencing used PBMCs or T cells enriched from blood (not recorded which). CDR3 nucleotides: TGTGCCAGCAGCGAAAAAGGGACAAAGATCACCGGGGAGCTGTTTTTT. Protein sequence: CASSEKGTKITGELFF.